The clone carrying this T cell receptor beta chain was seen a handful of times. Its specificity is not known. The read ends 3 residues early relative to the CDR3; the germline J gene fills the gap. Clones were sequenced by immunoSEQ multiplex PCR, and TCRdb holds only the in-frame ones, with some missing. The table records approximately 18,000 clones without singletons, the ten largest covering 6.6%. The data belong to a study of T cell clonality in common variable immunodeficiency. Germline CDR1 is SGHRS and CDR2 is YFSETQ. Trimming took 4 bases from V and 0 from J, leaving 11 bases between them. This CDR3 region has 14 residues. The CVID group had more than 12 females and about 29 males, mean age roughly 40. Blood samples were heparinized, about 4.5 to 8 ml per donor. Study results and caveats: CVID subjects had higher TCRbeta clonality than healthy controls, most marked in about a third. Fewer TCRbeta clones were shared among CVID subjects than controls. Fewer deletions and N-nucleotide insertions were reportedly seen in common variable immunodeficiency TCR beta sequences.

Sequenced input: peripheral blood mononuclear cells. The TCR sequence derives from a human donor with common variable immunodeficiency. V and J are TRBV5-1 and TRBJ2-7, with D tentatively TRBD2 (6 bases). CDR3 sequence reads: CASSLQTSSYEQYF. The DNA read from the CDR3 is TGCGCCAGCAGCCTCCAGACTAGCTCCTACGAG. Using reference TRBV5-1 and TRBJ2-7 for the parts outside the CDR3, the full variable domain is KAGVTQTPRYLIKTRGQQVTLSCSPISGHRSVSWYQQTPGQGLQFLFEYFSETQRNKGNFPGRFSGRQFSNSRSEMNVSTLELGDSALYLCASSLQTSSYEQYFGPGTRLTVT.